This T cell receptor beta chain stems from a study of shared clonotypes between healthy human individuals. V lost 6 bases to trimming and J lost 4 bases; unmatched junction nucleotides: 5. This CDR3 has 14 amino acids. CDR1 MGHDK and CDR2 SYGVNS come from the germline V gene. Only in-frame clones appear in the TCRdb table, and some are missing; sequencing was by immunoSEQ multiplex PCR. The sample shows around 2.3 million clones, around 95% of them seen only once. The sample consisted of naive CD4+ T cells sorted from blood. The subset here: CD45RA+ positively selected. This TCR derives from a young man in good health. V gene TRBV25-1 combines with J gene TRBJ1-5, with 8 bases lining up with TRBD1. The CDR3: CASRQTGENQPQHF. CDR3 nucleotide sequence: TGTGCCAGCAGGCAGACAGGGGAAAATCAGCCCCAGCATTTT. Supplemented by reference TRBV25-1 and TRBJ1-5, the full variable domain reads EADIYQTPRYLVIGTGKKITLECSQTMGHDKMYWYQQDPGMELHLIHYSYGVNSTEKGDLSSESTVSRIRTEHFPLTLESARPSHTSQYLCASRQTGENQPQHFGDGTRLSIL.